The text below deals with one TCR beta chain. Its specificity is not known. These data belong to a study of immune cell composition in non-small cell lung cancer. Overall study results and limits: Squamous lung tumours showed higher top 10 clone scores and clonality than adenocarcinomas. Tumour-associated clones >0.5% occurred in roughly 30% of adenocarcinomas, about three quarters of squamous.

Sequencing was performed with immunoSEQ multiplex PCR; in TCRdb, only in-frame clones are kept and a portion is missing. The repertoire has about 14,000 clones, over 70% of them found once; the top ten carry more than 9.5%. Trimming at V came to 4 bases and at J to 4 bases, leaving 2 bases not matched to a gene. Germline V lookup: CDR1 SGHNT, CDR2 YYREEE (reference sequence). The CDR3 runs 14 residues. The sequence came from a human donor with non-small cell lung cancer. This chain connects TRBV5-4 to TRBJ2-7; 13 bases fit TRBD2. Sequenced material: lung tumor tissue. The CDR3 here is CASSQGLAGYEQYF. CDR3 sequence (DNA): TGTGCCAGCAGCCAGGGACTAGCGGGATACGAGCAGTACTTC.